This is a list of T cell receptor beta chains from one sample in a study of OX40 agonist ivuxolimab in advanced cancers. The assay was immunoSEQ multiplex PCR, and TCRdb's table has in-frame clones only and misses some. The sample has fewer than 25,000 clones, 65% to 90% seen once. Sample: CD4+ or CD8+ T cells sorted from blood, taken in a trial of the OX40 agonist ivuxolimab. The receptors stem from an adult with an advanced solid tumor such as melanoma, head and neck, liver or kidney cancer. Each CDR3 is given with its conserved first and last residue. Fields, in order: D gene, J gene, V gene, clone size, CDR3 protein, CDR3 DNA. The D gene is left open where the match is weak. Only some rows state a clone size, as once, few, many or a class for expanded clones.

NA TRBJ2-5 TRBV5-1 many CASRYGETQYF TGCGCCAGCAGATATGGAGAGACCCAGTACTTC
NA TRBJ2-7 TRBV6-6 NA CASSYYPWLAAYEQYF TGTGCCAGCAGTTACTACCCCTGGCTAGCAGCCTACGAGCAGTACTTC
NA TRBJ2-7 TRBV30 NA CAWRPPGGVTAYEQYF TGTGCCTGGAGGCCCCCAGGAGGGGTGACGGCCTACGAGCAGTACTTC
NA TRBJ2-1 TRBV27 NA CASSYLESSYNEQFF TGTGCCAGCAGTTACCTAGAAAGCTCCTACAATGAGCAGTTCTTC
NA TRBJ2-2 TRBV5-6 NA CASSLTSHTGELFF TGTGCCAGCAGCTTGACTAGTCACACCGGGGAGCTGTTTTTT
TRBD1 TRBJ2-3 TRBV4-1 NA CASSRGTGASTDTQYF TGCGCCAGCAGCCGGGGGACAGGAGCTAGCACAGATACGCAGTATTTT
NA TRBJ1-2 TRBV9 NA CASSARDFHYGYTF TGTGCCAGCAGCGCTCGGGACTTCCACTATGGCTACACCTTC
TRBD1 TRBJ1-1 TRBV19 NA CASSIDPTGGTEAFF TGTGCCAGTAGTATAGATCCAACAGGGGGCACTGAAGCTTTCTTT
TRBD2 TRBJ2-1 TRBV7-9 few CASSPAPSGRFSEQFF TGTGCCAGCAGCCCGGCCCCTAGCGGGAGGTTTAGTGAGCAGTTCTTC
NA TRBJ2-7 TRBV4-1 NA CASSQDQTGRSPEYF TGCGCCAGCAGCCAAGATCAGACAGGCCGAAGCCCCGAGTACTTC
TRBD1 TRBJ2-2 TRBV19 NA CASSSSFVGGLWAGELFF TGTGCCAGTAGTTCTTCCTTTGTAGGGGGCTTATGGGCCGGGGAGCTGTTTTTT
TRBD1 TRBJ2-7 TRBV27 NA CASSPGTDSYEQYF TGTGCCAGCAGTCCTGGGACAGACTCCTACGAGCAGTACTTC
NA TRBJ2-3 TRBV7-6 NA CASSPGPGTDTQYF TGTGCCAGCAGCCCGGGGCCCGGCACAGATACGCAGTATTTT
NA TRBJ2-2 TRBV6-1 NA CASSEKTGELFF TGTGCCAGCAGTGAAAAAACCGGGGAGCTGTTTTTT
NA TRBJ2-1 TRBV28 NA CASSLYNEQFF TGTGCCAGCAGCCTCTACAATGAGCAGTTCTTC
NA TRBJ2-7 TRBV28 NA CASSSRTLDPYEQYF TGTGCCAGCAGTTCTAGGACCCTCGATCCCTACGAGCAGTACTTC
TRBD1 TRBJ1-1 TRBV19 once CASSAPRDRGVHTEAFF TGTGCCAGTAGTGCCCCCCGGGACAGGGGGGTTCACACTGAAGCTTTCTTT
TRBD2 TRBJ2-1 TRBV5-6 NA CASSLPGGRNEQFF TGTGCCAGCAGCTTGCCGGGGGGACGCAATGAGCAGTTCTTC
TRBD1 TRBJ2-7 TRBV7-9 NA CASEGQNSYEQYF TGTGCCAGTGAGGGACAGAACTCCTACGAGCAGTACTTC
NA TRBJ1-3 TRBV4-2 NA CASSQYTGTGNTIYF TGTGCCAGCAGCCAATATACAGGGACCGGAAACACCATATATTTT
NA TRBJ1-5 TRBV15 once CATSRERQFNQPQHF TGTGCCACCAGCAGAGAACGACAGTTCAATCAGCCCCAGCATTTT
NA TRBJ2-5 TRBV11-2 NA CASSSTTQETQYF TGTGCCAGCAGCTCCACGACGCAAGAGACCCAGTACTTC
NA TRBJ2-7 TRBV4-2 NA CASSHPHSGTATYEQYF TGTGCCAGCAGCCATCCTCATTCCGGGACCGCGACCTACGAGCAGTACTTC
NA TRBJ2-1 TRBV28 NA CASSLGPNEQFF TGTGCCAGCAGTTTAGGGCCCAATGAGCAGTTCTTC
TRBD2 TRBJ2-5 TRBV4-2 NA CASSQDPTGGKETQYF TGTGCCAGCAGCCAAGATCCCACGGGGGGTAAAGAGACCCAGTACTTC
NA TRBJ1-1 TRBV7-8 NA CASSVQGNTEAFF TGTGCCAGCAGCGTGCAGGGGAACACTGAAGCTTTCTTT
TRBD1 TRBJ1-1 TRBV9 NA CASRGTGSTEAFF TGTGCCAGCAGGGGGACAGGGAGTACTGAAGCTTTCTTT
TRBD2 TRBJ2-1 TRBV4-1 NA CASSLSLAGPLWVEQFF TGCGCCAGCAGCCTCTCACTAGCGGGACCCTTATGGGTTGAGCAGTTCTTC
NA TRBJ2-1 TRBV30 once CAWSPSGTNNEQFF TGTGCCTGGAGTCCTTCCGGGACCAACAATGAGCAGTTCTTC
TRBD1 TRBJ2-7 TRBV27 NA CASSFGTDFYEQYF TGTGCCAGCAGTTTCGGGACAGATTTCTACGAGCAGTACTTC
TRBD1 TRBJ2-7 TRBV2 NA CASSAGTASYEQYF TGTGCCAGCAGCGCCGGGACAGCCTCCTACGAGCAGTACTTC
TRBD1 TRBJ2-7 TRBV2 NA CASRAGQGGEQYF TGTGCCAGCCGAGCGGGACAGGGGGGGGAGCAGTACTTC
TRBD1 TRBJ1-1 TRBV6-5 NA CASRRTGTEAFF TGTGCCAGCAGACGGACAGGGACTGAAGCTTTCTTT
TRBD2 TRBJ2-7 TRBV19 NA CASSIEASGSYEQYF TGTGCCAGTAGTATAGAGGCTAGCGGCTCCTACGAGCAGTACTTC
NA TRBJ2-1 TRBV19 NA CASSDLSSYNEQFF TGTGCCAGTAGTGACCTAAGCTCCTACAATGAGCAGTTCTTC
TRBD2 TRBJ2-7 TRBV5-1 NA CASSSVRGAYEQYF TGCGCCAGCAGCTCGGTGCGGGGGGCCTACGAGCAGTACTTC
NA TRBJ2-2 TRBV9 NA CASSVVGAGELFF TGTGCCAGCAGCGTAGTGGGTGCCGGGGAGCTGTTTTTT
NA TRBJ2-7 TRBV11-2 NA CASSSSSAYEQYF TGTGCCAGCAGCTCGTCTAGCGCCTACGAGCAGTACTTC
TRBD1 TRBJ2-2 TRBV7-9 NA CASSTGQGADGELFF TGTGCCAGCAGCACGGGACAGGGGGCGGACGGGGAGCTGTTTTTT
TRBD1 TRBJ1-2 TRBV14 medium-sized CASSHEGQGYYGYTF TGTGCCAGCAGCCACGAGGGACAGGGATACTATGGCTACACCTTC
TRBD2 TRBJ2-7 TRBV5-4 NA CASTGLAGEQYF TGTGCCAGCACCGGCCTAGCGGGCGAGCAGTACTTC
TRBD1 TRBJ1-5 TRBV28 NA CASSPGQGIQPQHF TGTGCCAGCAGTCCCGGACAGGGGATCCAGCCCCAGCATTTT
TRBD1 TRBJ2-5 TRBV11-2 NA CASSLGDRGQETQYF TGTGCCAGCAGCTTGGGGGACAGGGGCCAAGAGACCCAGTACTTC
TRBD2 TRBJ2-1 TRBV4-2 NA CASSQDPTRDYNNEQFF TGTGCCAGCAGCCAAGATCCAACCCGGGACTACAACAATGAGCAGTTCTTC
NA TRBJ2-1 TRBV7-3 NA CASSLLGAGDEQFF TGTGCCAGCAGCTTACTAGGGGCGGGTGATGAGCAGTTCTTC
TRBD2 TRBJ2-1 TRBV2 NA CASSPNPGLAGYNEQFF TGTGCCAGCAGTCCCAACCCGGGGCTAGCGGGGTACAATGAGCAGTTCTTC
TRBD1 TRBJ1-2 TRBV29-1 few CSVDLQGGYGYTF TGCAGCGTTGACCTACAGGGGGGCTATGGCTACACCTTC
TRBD1 TRBJ1-2 TRBV19 NA CASNTGVVYTF TGTGCCAGTAACACAGGGGTAGTCTACACCTTC
NA TRBJ2-7 TRBV27 NA CASSLSGGTGYEQYF TGTGCCAGCAGTTTAAGCGGGGGGACAGGGTACGAGCAGTACTTC
TRBD1 TRBJ2-7 TRBV19 once CASSIGSGGTYEQYF TGTGCCAGTAGTATAGGTTCAGGGGGAACCTACGAGCAGTACTTC
TRBD1 TRBJ1-1 TRBV30 few CAWSVFRTGTTEAFF TGTGCCTGGAGTGTATTCCGGACAGGGACTACTGAAGCTTTCTTT